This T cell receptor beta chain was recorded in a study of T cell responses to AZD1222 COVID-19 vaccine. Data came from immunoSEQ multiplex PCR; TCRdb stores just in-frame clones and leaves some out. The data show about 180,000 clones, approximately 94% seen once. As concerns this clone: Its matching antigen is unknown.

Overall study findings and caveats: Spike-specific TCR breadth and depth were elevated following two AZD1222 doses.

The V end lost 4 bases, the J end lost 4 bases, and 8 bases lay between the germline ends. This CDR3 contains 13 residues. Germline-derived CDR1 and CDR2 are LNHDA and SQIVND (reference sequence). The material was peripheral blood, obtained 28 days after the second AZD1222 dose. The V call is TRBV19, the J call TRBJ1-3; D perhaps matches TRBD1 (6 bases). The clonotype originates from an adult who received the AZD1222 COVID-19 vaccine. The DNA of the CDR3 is TGTGCCAGTAGTACCACAGGGGGAAACACCATATATTTT. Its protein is CASSTTGGNTIYF.